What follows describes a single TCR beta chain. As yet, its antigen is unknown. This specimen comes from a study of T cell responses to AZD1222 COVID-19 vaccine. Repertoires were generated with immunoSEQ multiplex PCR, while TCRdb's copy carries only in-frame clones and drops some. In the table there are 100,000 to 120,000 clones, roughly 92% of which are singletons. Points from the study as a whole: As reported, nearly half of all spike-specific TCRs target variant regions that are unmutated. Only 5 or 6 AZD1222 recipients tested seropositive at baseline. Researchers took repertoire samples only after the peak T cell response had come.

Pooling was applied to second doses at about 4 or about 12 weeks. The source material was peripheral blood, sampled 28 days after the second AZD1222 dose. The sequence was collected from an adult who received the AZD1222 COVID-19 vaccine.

Here the CDR3 DNA reads TGTGCCAGCAGTGCGAGGCGGGGGGGCTGGACTCAAGAGACCCAGTACTTC. It specifies CASSARRGGWTQETQYF. The chain has TRBV2 and TRBJ2-5, with TRBD2 identical over 9 bases. The V segment lost 4 bases and the J segment 2 bases; nucleotides outside the gene matches: 11. From germline, CDR1 is SNHLY and CDR2 FYNNEI. This CDR3 is built from 17 residues.